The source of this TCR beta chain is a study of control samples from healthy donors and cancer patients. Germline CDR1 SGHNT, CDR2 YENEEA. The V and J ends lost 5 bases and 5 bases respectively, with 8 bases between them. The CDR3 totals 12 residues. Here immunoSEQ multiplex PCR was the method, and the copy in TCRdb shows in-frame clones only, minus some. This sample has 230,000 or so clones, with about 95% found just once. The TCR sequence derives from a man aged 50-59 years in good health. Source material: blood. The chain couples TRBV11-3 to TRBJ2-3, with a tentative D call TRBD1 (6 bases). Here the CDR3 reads CASSMTGDTQYF. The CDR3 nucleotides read TGTGCCAGCAGCATGACAGGAGATACGCAGTATTTT. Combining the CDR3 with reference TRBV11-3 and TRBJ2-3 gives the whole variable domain EAGVVQSPRYKIIEKKQPVAFWCNPISGHNTLYWYLQNLGQGPELLIRYENEEAVDDSQLPKDRFSAERLKGVDSTLKIQPAELGDSAVYLCASSMTGDTQYFGPGTRLTVL.